The rows below give T cell receptor beta chains drawn from one sample of a study of cytomegalovirus exposure and HLA in healthy donors. Profiling relied on immunoSEQ multiplex PCR, and the TCRdb table lists in-frame clones only, not all of them. In all, the sample yields about 140,000 clones. Sequencing was performed on PBMCs. These receptors were taken from a male donor in good health and CMV-seronegative. Each CDR3 is given with its conserved first and last residue. The D gene is left open where the match is weak.

j_call,d_call,v_call,cdr3_aa,cdr3_nt
TRBJ2-7,TRBD1,TRBV5-8,CASSFRGRSYEQYF,TGTGCCAGCAGCTTCAGGGGGAGATCCTACGAGCAGTACTTC
TRBJ1-1,-,TRBV6-5,CASKGENTEAFF,TGTGCCAGCAAAGGAGAGAACACTGAAGCTTTCTTT
TRBJ2-7,-,TRBV7-8,CASSSKRLAPYEQYF,TGTGCCAGCAGCTCGAAGAGGCTAGCGCCCTACGAGCAGTACTTC
TRBJ2-1,TRBD1,TRBV5-4,CASSLEGGTGLNYEQFF,TGTGCCAGCAGCTTGGAGGGAGGGACAGGGCTTAACTATGAGCAGTTCTTC
TRBJ2-5,-,TRBV7-9,CASSSLGAQETQYF,TGTGCCAGCAGCTCGCTGGGAGCTCAAGAGACCCAGTACTTC
TRBJ1-1,TRBD1,TRBV5-1,CASSTGTDLNTEAFF,TGCGCCAGCAGCACGGGGACAGATCTGAACACTGAAGCTTTCTTT
TRBJ1-2,TRBD1,TRBV9,CASSDRGGTAILYGYTF,TGTGCCAGCAGCGACCGGGGGGGGACAGCTATACTCTATGGCTACACCTTC
TRBJ1-3,-,TRBV19,CATNPGGKVDTIYF,TGTGCCACAAATCCGGGGGGCAAGGTCGACACCATATATTTT
TRBJ1-5,-,TRBV30,CAWSLSDGQPQHF,TGTGCCTGGAGTTTATCTGACGGGCAGCCCCAGCATTTT
TRBJ1-2,-,TRBV28,CASTSFTLDYGYTF,TGTGCCAGCACCTCCTTCACCTTAGACTATGGCTACACCTTC
TRBJ1-1,-,TRBV7-9,CASSSRQQTNTEAFF,TGTGCCAGCAGCTCCCGACAACAGACGAACACTGAAGCTTTCTTT
TRBJ1-5,-,TRBV27,CASSLGGGNQPQHF,TGTGCCAGCAGTTTGGGGGGAGGCAATCAGCCCCAGCATTTT
TRBJ1-5,-,TRBV27,CASSLGVGGNQPQHF,TGTGCCAGCAGTTTAGGGGTGGGGGGAAATCAGCCCCAGCATTTT
TRBJ1-4,TRBD1,TRBV19,CASSANRDSNEKLFF,TGTGCCAGTAGTGCCAACCGGGACAGTAATGAAAAACTGTTTTTT
TRBJ2-5,-,TRBV28,CASSPREGGKETQYF,TGTGCCAGCAGTCCCCGCGAGGGGGGGAAAGAGACCCAGTACTTC
TRBJ2-7,-,TRBV5-1,CASSLGKNSYEQYF,TGCGCCAGCAGCTTGGGGAAAAACAGCTACGAGCAGTACTTC
TRBJ1-2,-,TRBV6-4,CASSDPRSAGYTF,TGTGCCAGCAGTGACCCCCGGAGTGCTGGCTACACCTTC
TRBJ1-5,-,TRBV7-9,CASSLGGGGREPNQPQHF,TGTGCCAGCAGCTTAGGGGGGGGTGGCAGGGAACCAAATCAGCCCCAGCATTTT
TRBJ1-2,-,TRBV18,CASSRAQGDYGYTF,TGTGCCAGCTCACGGGCCCAGGGCGACTATGGCTACACCTTC
TRBJ2-1,-,TRBV2,CASSVEGDEQFF,TGTGCCAGCAGTGTGGAGGGAGACGAGCAGTTCTTC
TRBJ2-5,-,TRBV29-1,CSVSGMETQYF,TGCAGCGTTTCGGGTATGGAGACCCAGTACTTC
TRBJ1-2,-,TRBV15,CATSRVPREGYTF,TGTGCCACCAGCAGAGTGCCCCGGGAGGGCTACACCTTC
TRBJ1-5,TRBD1,TRBV2,CASKQGGGNQPQHF,TGTGCCAGCAAACAGGGGGGGGGCAATCAGCCCCAGCATTTT
TRBJ2-5,-,TRBV7-2,CASSSRFRGETQYF,TGTGCCAGCAGCTCCCGATTCCGGGGGGAGACCCAGTACTTC
TRBJ1-5,TRBD1,TRBV7-2,CASSSLTGANQPQHF,TGTGCCAGCAGCTCCCTGACAGGGGCGAATCAGCCCCAGCATTTT
TRBJ2-1,TRBD2,TRBV5-4,CASSLAPGGPSDEQFF,TGTGCCAGCAGCTTGGCCCCGGGGGGGCCCTCCGATGAGCAGTTCTTC